The 28 T cell receptor beta chains presented below share a single source sample, sequenced in a study of T cell repertoires in ileal Crohn's disease. Time point denoted: inflamed ileum from the surgical specimen. Data came from immunoSEQ multiplex PCR; TCRdb stores just in-frame clones and leaves some out. The data show roughly 16,000 clones, 92% seen once. Material for sequencing was ileal tissue. The receptors were sampled from an adult with Crohn's disease.

The DNA for the CDR3 is TGTGCCAGCAGCACAAGGAAGGGACTAGCGGGGGACTCAGATACGCAGTATTTT. Translating gives CASSTRKGLAGDSDTQYF. The chain carries TRBV7-9 and TRBJ2-3; 14 bases align to TRBD2. Germline CDR1 reads SEHNR; CDR2 reads FQNEAQ (reference sequence). The CDR3 runs to 18 residues. The V gene end was trimmed by 5 bases and the J gene end by 4 bases; junction bases not matched to a gene: 11.

This chain joins TRBV18 and TRBJ2-7, with TRBD1 matching 10 bases. Trimming at V came to 3 bases and at J to 9 bases, leaving 8 bases not matched to a gene. This CDR3 comprises 14 residues. Germline V lookup: CDR1 KGHSH, CDR2 LQKENI. CDR3 DNA sequence: TGTGCCAGCTCACCCCCAGGACAGGGGGTCGGGCAGTACTTC. Residues: CASSPPGQGVGQYF.

The CDR3 coding sequence is TGTGCCAGCAGGGGGACAACGTCCGGGGGCACTGAAGCTTTCTTT. Protein: CASRGTTSGGTEAFF. The chain uses TRBV6-1 and TRBJ1-1, with D perhaps TRBD1 (6 bases). Germline V gives CDR1 MNHNS, CDR2 SASEGT. The V gene lost 6 bases and the J gene lost 4 bases, with 18 bases spanning the gap. The CDR3 is made up of 15 amino acids.

The gene calls are TRBV27 and TRBJ1-1; D is unclear. This CDR3 contains 13 residues. Looked up from germline, CDR1 is MNHEY and CDR2 is SMNVEV (reference sequence). Trimming left V 1 base short and J 1 base short, with 4 bases between. CDR3 DNA sequence: TGTGCCAGCAGTTTATGGGAGAACACTGAAGCTTTCTTT. Its protein is CASSLWENTEAFF.

This chain connects TRBV10-3 to TRBJ1-4; D is uncertain. This CDR3 contains 13 residues. V gave up 4 bases and J gave up 8 bases, with 11 bases separating them. The germline V gene has CDR1 ENHRY and CDR2 SYGVKD. Here the CDR3 reads CAISGVSKEKLFF. CDR3 coding DNA: TGTGCCATCAGTGGGGTATCCAAAGAAAAACTGTTTTTT.

This chain connects TRBV5-6 to TRBJ2-5; 8 bases align to TRBD1. Germline V gene data show CDR1 as SGHDT and CDR2 as YYEEEE. The CDR3 has 17 residues. Germline trimming cut 0 bases from V and 2 bases from J; bases unmatched to any gene: 9. The CDR3 nucleotides read TGTGCCAGCAGCTTGGTGGCACCGGGACAGGTACAAGAGACCCAGTACTTC. Translated: CASSLVAPGQVQETQYF.

The genes are TRBV4-3 and TRBJ1-1; tentative D call: TRBD1 (6 bases). Germline V gives CDR1 LGHNA, CDR2 YSLEER. The V and J ends lost 5 bases and 1 base respectively, with 11 bases between them. The CDR3 spans 14 residues. Here the CDR3 DNA reads TGCGCCAGCAGCAGGGGGGGCGAGAACACTGAAGCTTTCTTT. This translates into CASSRGGENTEAFF.

V is TRBV6-1 and J is TRBJ1-2; D is unclear. CDR1 MNHNS and CDR2 SASEGT come from the germline V gene. The V and J ends lost 8 bases and 2 bases respectively, with 6 bases between them. CDR3 length: 11 residues. CDR3 DNA: TGTGCCAGCGCGTTGAACTATGGCTACACCTTC. Protein: CASALNYGYTF.

The CDR3 reads CASSLASGMNTEAFF. CDR3 coding DNA: TGTGCCAGCAGCTTGGCCTCCGGGATGAACACTGAAGCTTTCTTT. The gene calls are TRBV5-6 and TRBJ1-1; no reliable D call. Germline assignment: CDR1 SGHDT and CDR2 YYEEEE. V was trimmed by 0 bases and J by 0 bases, leaving 9 bases between them. There are 15 residues in the CDR3.

The J gene is TRBJ1-5, the V gene TRBV2; 7 nucleotides align to TRBD1. From germline, CDR1 is SNHLY and CDR2 FYNNEI. This CDR3 is 16 amino acids long. V lost 5 bases to trimming and J lost 0 bases; unmatched junction nucleotides: 7. CDR3 nucleotide sequence: TGTGCCAGCAGTTCACGGACAGGTTTTAGCAATCAGCCCCAGCATTTT. Amino acids: CASSSRTGFSNQPQHF.

The gene calls are TRBV10-3 and TRBJ2-3; 7 nucleotides agree with TRBD1. CDR3 length: 14 residues. Germline CDR1 is ENHRY and CDR2 is SYGVKD. The J segment lost 3 bases and the V segment lost 7 bases, leaving 7 bases of the junction unmatched. CDR3 sequence: CAINRGFGTDTQYF. The DNA of the CDR3 is TGTGCCATCAACAGGGGTTTTGGGACAGATACGCAGTATTTT.

This chain uses TRBV7-9 with TRBJ1-6; 7 positions match TRBD1. This CDR3 spans 14 amino acids. Germline loops: CDR1 SEHNR, CDR2 FQNEAQ (reference sequence). V dropped 5 bases and J dropped 14; count of bases not matched to a gene: 12. This chain's CDR3 is CASSPDRARVSLHF. CDR3 in DNA: TGTGCCAGCAGCCCAGACAGGGCTAGGGTATCCCTCCACTTT.

The chain has TRBV6-1 and TRBJ1-5; 8 nucleotides line up with TRBD1. V was pared by 8 bases and J by 6 bases, with 6 bases of the junction left unmatched. The CDR3 is made up of 13 amino acids. Germline V gives CDR1 MNHNS, CDR2 SASEGT. The CDR3 region is CASVDRASQPQHF. CDR3 coding DNA: TGTGCCAGCGTGGACAGGGCTTCTCAGCCCCAGCATTTT.

The chain combines TRBV2 with TRBJ2-1; TRBD2 aligns across 8 bases. Trimming took 7 bases from V and 9 from J; bases not matched to a gene: 8. The V gene's germline CDR1 is SNHLY and CDR2 FYNNEI. CDR3 length equals 13 residues. DNA of the CDR3: TGTGCCAGCAAGGAGCGGGGGCGGGGTGAGCAGTTCTTC. Protein sequence: CASKERGRGEQFF. The full variable domain, with the rest looked up from reference TRBV2 and TRBJ2-1, is EPEVTQTPSHQVTQMGQEVILRCVPISNHLYFYWYRQILGQKVEFLVSFYNNEISEKSEIFDDQFSVERPDGSNFTLKIRSTKLEDSAMYFCASKERGRGEQFFGPGTRLTVL.

The chain recombines TRBV6-1 with TRBJ2-6; 8 bases line up with TRBD1. V dropped 4 bases and J dropped 2; count of bases not matched to a gene: 7. Germline CDR1 is MNHNS and CDR2 is SASEGT. The CDR3 totals 17 residues. DNA of the CDR3: TGTGCCAGCAGTGTGTGGCAGGGGGCCACTGGGGCCAACGTCCTGACTTTC. This gives the protein CASSVWQGATGANVLTF.

This clone was found a few times. The chain employs TRBV18 and TRBJ2-3; D is undetermined. The germline V gene has CDR1 KGHSH and CDR2 LQKENI. Trimming cost V 6 bases and J 2 bases, with 12 bases left between them. The CDR3 has 14 residues. CDR3 in DNA: TGTGCCAGCTCCGAGCAAGGCAACACAGATACGCAGTATTTT. Amino acid sequence: CASSEQGNTDTQYF.

The J gene is TRBJ1-3, the V gene TRBV6-1; D unresolved. This CDR3 comprises 17 residues. Germline V lookup: CDR1 MNHNS, CDR2 SASEGT. Trimming cost V 0 bases and J 0 bases, with 12 bases left between them. CDR3 sequence reads: CASSEAAARSSGNTIYF. CDR3 sequence (DNA): TGTGCCAGCAGTGAAGCTGCAGCCCGTAGCTCTGGAAACACCATATATTTT.

The rearrangement uses TRBV10-3 and TRBJ2-1, with D perhaps TRBD1 or TRBD2 (5 bases each). The CDR3 is 13 residues long. The germline V gene has CDR1 ENHRY and CDR2 SYGVKD. CDR3 region: CAHSGARYNEQFF. CDR3 in DNA: TGTGCACACTCCGGGGCCCGTTACAATGAGCAGTTCTTC.

This chain connects TRBV7-3 to TRBJ1-1, with D unresolved. Germline V lookup: CDR1 SGHTA, CDR2 FQGTGA. The CDR3 covers 15 residues. Trimming removed 0 bases at V and 5 bases at J, with 13 bases between. CDR3 loop: CASSLTPGHGTEAFF. The CDR3 DNA reads as TGTGCCAGCAGCTTAACGCCCGGTCATGGGACTGAAGCTTTCTTT.

This chain links TRBV2 with TRBJ1-3, with TRBD1 matching 9 bases. V was clipped by 6 bases and J by 2 bases; unmatched bases: 8. This CDR3 has 16 residues. The germline CDR1 and CDR2 sequences are SNHLY and FYNNEI. The CDR3 DNA reads TGTGCCAGCAGGGCAGCGGACAGGGGTACTGGAAACACCATATATTTT. Its translation is CASRAADRGTGNTIYF.

This clone occurred once. The chain uses TRBV5-4 and TRBJ2-5, with TRBD1 identical over 7 bases. Trimming took 5 bases from V and 5 from J; bases not matched to a gene: 3. This CDR3 comprises 12 residues. CDR1 and CDR2 (germline): SGHNT, YYREEE (reference sequence). CDR3 in amino acids: CASRGQMETQYF. In DNA form, the CDR3 reads TGTGCCAGCAGGGGACAGATGGAGACCCAGTACTTC.

The V call is TRBV6-5, the J call TRBJ1-2; no definite D call. This CDR3 has 14 residues. CDR1 and CDR2 from the germline V gene are MNHEY and SVGAGI. V lost 0 bases, J lost 4 bases, and 9 bases lay in between. In DNA form, the CDR3 reads TGTGCCAGCAGTTACTCGGCGCAGGTCTATGGCTACACCTTC. As protein: CASSYSAQVYGYTF.

The chain carries TRBV27 and TRBJ1-4, with a tentative D call TRBD1 (5 bases). Looked up from germline, CDR1 is MNHEY and CDR2 is SMNVEV (reference sequence). Trimming left V 7 bases short and J 8 bases short, with 20 bases between. The CDR3 covers 15 residues. The CDR3 loop reads CASTARGRVEEKLFF. As DNA, the CDR3 is TGTGCCAGCACCGCGCGGGGCAGGGTGGAGGAAAAACTGTTTTTT. Supplemented by reference TRBV27 and TRBJ1-4, the full variable domain reads EAQVTQNPRYLITVTGKKLTVTCSQNMNHEYMSWYRQDPGLGLRQIYYSMNVEVTDKGDVPEGYKVSRKEKRNFPLILESPSPNQTSLYFCASTARGRVEEKLFFGSGTQLSVL.

V and J are TRBV6-6 and TRBJ1-4, with unresolved D. The CDR3 is 12 residues long. Germline assignment: CDR1 MNHNY and CDR2 SVGAGI (reference sequence). V was cut by 7 bases and J by 5 bases, with 8 bases left in between. The CDR3 loop reads CASMRENEKLFF. The DNA of the CDR3 is TGTGCCAGCATGAGGGAGAATGAAAAACTGTTTTTT.

This clone came up once. This chain joins TRBV28 and TRBJ1-1, with unresolved D. The ends were cut back, 1 base at V and 2 bases at J, with 8 bases in the middle. The CDR3 sequence is 14 residues long. Germline V gene data show CDR1 as MDHEN and CDR2 as SYDVKM. The CDR3 DNA sequence: TGTGCCAGCAGTTTATATAAGGGAAACACTGAAGCTTTCTTT. Protein product: CASSLYKGNTEAFF.

V gene TRBV11-2 combines with J gene TRBJ2-1; 8 bases agree with TRBD2. There are 15 residues in the CDR3. The germline gives CDR1 SGHAT, CDR2 FQNNGV. The J segment lost 9 bases and the V segment lost 5 bases, leaving 12 bases of the junction unmatched. Here the CDR3 reads CASSLSGGRRSEQFF. CDR3 coding DNA: TGTGCCAGCAGCCTCTCGGGGGGGCGAAGGTCTGAGCAGTTCTTC.

This rearrangement joins TRBV4-2 to TRBJ2-5; 11 bases fit TRBD2. CDR3 length: 19 amino acids. Trimming at V came to 0 bases and at J to 4 bases, leaving 13 bases not matched to a gene. Germline values: CDR1 LGHNA, CDR2 YNFKEQ. Written as DNA, the CDR3 is TGTGCCAGCAGCCAAGATCTCAACTCTCGTAGCGGGGGGGGAGAGACCCAGTACTTC. Its protein product is CASSQDLNSRSGGGETQYF.

The V gene is TRBV20-1, the J gene TRBJ2-5; no reliable D call. The V gene's germline CDR1 is DFQATT and CDR2 SNEGSKA (reference sequence). The V and J ends lost 2 bases and 5 bases respectively, with 3 bases between them. The CDR3 has 10 amino acids. For the CDR3, the DNA is TGCAGTGCTAGAAGCGAGACCCAGTACTTC. It specifies CSARSETQYF.